This T cell receptor beta chain is drawn from a study of cytomegalovirus exposure and HLA in healthy donors (dated by TCRdb to about 2017). Regarding the research as a whole: An earlier analysis of approximately 640 of the donors reported 276 Gb of sequence data and approximately 110 million unique TCR beta sequences from roughly 200 million T cells. Approximately 300 gigabases of sequencing data and around 80 million unique TCR sequences made up an early release that covered 500 to 700 HLA-typed donors. Of the roughly 410 genotyped donors, 70% to 90% were placed in the genetic ancestry cluster associated with self-reported Caucasian donors. The aim of the study was to test whether cataloging public T cell receptors could identify signatures of past pathogen exposure. The T cell repertoires of under 700 subjects were profiled by immunosequencing and related to cytomegalovirus serostatus. In addition to the first cohort of roughly 700 subjects, a separate validation cohort of 120 different subjects was used. The study combined high-throughput TCR immunosequencing, statistical association of individual TCRs with disease status, and machine learning to predict cytomegalovirus infection status. A later analysis re-examined previously published TCR beta repertoires from around 670 donors and added high-resolution HLA genotyping to investigate patterns of TCR occurrence. Rather than using new phenotypic data, the later analysis identified candidate immune exposures from TCR beta sequences and from how often those sequences occurred across donors. To decide whether each TCR beta V gene segment behaved as functional or pseudogenic, an earlier analysis of over 500 of the donors relied on high-throughput TCR beta sequencing. Donor age, sex, ethnicity and CMV serostatus were compiled together with the repertoire data. In a later genetic analysis, genome-wide SNP genotypes for about three fifths of the roughly 670 donors were used, and that subset was treated as a discovery cohort. Every repertoire in the discovery cohort had been generated on one and the same sequencing platform. Class I and class II HLA loci were covered by the typing at four-digit resolution. The number of typed donors differed by locus: about 620-640 for A, B, C, DRB1 and DQB1; 522 for DQA1; around 610 for DPA1; and some 430 for DPB1. A few DR-DQ haplotypes were treated as single units for association and clustering because of strong linkage in the cohort. Among some 410 genotyped donors of the cohort, an average of 235,054 unique TCR beta nucleotide sequences were sequenced per donor, roughly 18% of them non-productive. Study-wide findings and limitations: The presence/absence analyses assumed that sequencing depth was roughly uniform across donors, and that assumption may not be true. Most TCR sequences were seen in very few donors, while some public TCRs were found in many individuals. CMV serostatus was the only immune exposure information available for the cohort. The study listed around 160 TCR beta chains as associated with cytomegalovirus. In a later analysis, TCR association rates were found to vary across HLA loci, with the most associated TCRs seen for DRB1 alleles and the fewest for HLA-C alleles. According to a later analysis, parvovirus B19, influenza, CMV and Epstein-Barr virus appeared linked to several top co-occurrence clusters. The cohort was sequenced for TCR beta chains only, and without alpha or paired-chain data the features that could be detected were limited. A later genetic analysis associated a missense DCLRE1C variant with V-gene and J-gene trimming of TCR beta chains, and an independent cohort replicated the association. A later analysis found that most CMV-associated TCR beta chains appeared HLA-restricted, with HLA associations seemingly driven largely by CMV exposure. At a false discovery rate of 0.05, a later analysis linked 16,000 or so TCR beta sequences to specific HLA alleles. Compared with equally common non-associated chains, HLA-associated TCR beta chains in a later analysis were more clonally expanded and had lower generation probabilities. Correlated functional status among segregating V segments might reflect linkage disequilibrium, but an unknown experimental factor could not be ruled out. The sequencing pipeline was judged likely to have produced a cluster of highly shared sequence variants as a technical artifact. The earlier analysis of 587 of the donors excluded 15 to 20 rarely observed V segments, including chromosome 9 orphons, because counts were too low. In both the original and validation cohorts, the classifier was reported to diagnose cytomegalovirus status with high specificity and sensitivity. HLA typing was unavailable for some donors at each locus, so association tests used only the typed subset. The authors suggested that the approach could potentially be generalized to other disease states and immunological phenotypes. When HLA alleles, especially DR and DQ, strongly co-occurred, TCR associations were difficult to assign to individual alleles. In vitro tests confirmed that three of the cytomegalovirus-associated TCR beta chains recognize cytomegalovirus antigens. In an earlier analysis of roughly 500 of the donors, most TCR beta V segments appeared in productive rearrangements about 90% or about 30% of the time, broadly matching IMGT annotations. A further reported finding was that TCR beta sequences accurately predicted the HLA-A and HLA-B alleles for most subjects in the first cohort. A later genetic analysis reported fewer N-insertions in productive TCRs among donors in an Asian-associated ancestry cluster than the approximately 670-donor mean.

About this clone itself: Its antigen is not yet known. Per-nucleotide qualities are absent, and no much larger clonotype sits a single base away.

Library preparation employed the immunoSEQ multiplex PCR assay. For the multiplex PCR, a mixture combining 60 forward primers for TCR Vbeta segments and 13 reverse primers for TCR Jbeta segments was used. Amplification of the CDR3 region of rearranged TCR beta genes was performed with a multiplex PCR assay on genomic DNA. The amplified TCR beta libraries were sequenced on the Illumina HiSeq System as 87-base-pair reads. As for the original processing: Across the 670 or so repertoires, a later analysis counted approximately 75 million unique TCR beta chains, some 11 million of which were shared by at least two donors. Raw reads were error-corrected and collapsed into unique sequences with a nearest-neighbor algorithm that merged closely related sequences to remove PCR and sequencing errors. To assign V, D and J gene segments, CDR3 sequences were aligned to IMGT reference sequences. Each retained sequence needed at least a six-nucleotide match to both a V gene segment and a J gene segment. Rearrangements were classified as productive when the CDR3 lacked stop codons and remained in frame with V and J, and all other rearrangements were classified as non-productive. Following IMGT convention, CDR3 was defined as the stretch from the second conserved V-encoded cysteine to the conserved J-encoded phenylalanine. The earlier analysis of about 620 of the donors excluded sequences that lacked an unambiguous match to a single V gene segment. An earlier analysis of several hundred of the donors called V segments functional above 56.7% productive rearrangements and segregating when the between-donor standard deviation exceeded 5%. A statistical classification framework was built to diagnose cytomegalovirus status from the catalog of TCR beta chain sequences. A later analysis assigned V and J genes by comparing TCR nucleotide sequences with IMGT/GENE-DB human TR gene sequences. The TCRdist pipeline was used in a later analysis to assign CDR3 sequences and most-parsimonious VDJ recombination scenarios. In a later analysis, every TCR beta chain was defined by the combination of its CDR3 amino acid sequence and its V-gene family, and reads without a unique V-gene family were dropped. A later analysis removed 550 to 700 highly shared, low-generation-probability nucleotide sequences to deal with suspected cross-contamination and a sequencing artifact. In a later analysis, a clonal expansion index for each public chain was calculated from normalized within-repertoire ranks of inferred template counts. A later analysis computed generation probabilities with a VDJ recombination model fitted to out-of-frame rearrangements, and checked the results against IGoR. A later analysis scored TCR-TCR, TCR-HLA and TCR-CMV co-occurrence with hypergeometric tests, applying a repertoire-size bias correction to TCR pairs. In a later analysis, false discovery rates were estimated by permuting HLA or CMV assignments 20 times. A later analysis grouped co-occurring TCRs with DBSCAN, adding TCRdist sequence similarity when clustering within HLA-allele-positive subsets. Repertoires with fewer than 30,000 or more than 120,000 public chains, plus five repertoires with anomalous nucleotide sharing, were excluded from co-occurrence clustering. In TCRdb, the immuneACCESS table is reduced to in-frame sequences with V and J assigned. These tables do not hold every clone; where another copy was compared, an unresolved V gene accounts for under half, and the others remain unexplained. That table gives V, J and clone size, and the DNA gave D and trimming. Across this sample there are some 110,000 clones, with roughly 80% seen only once. Of the sample, around 2.2% falls within the top ten clones.

In total, over 600 healthy bone marrow donors made up the cohort. Cohort members were all nominally healthy when sampled, although unrecorded immune exposures were likely present. The donor was CMV seronegative and was included in the group of over 300 seronegative cohort members. Each donor provided a peripheral blood sample, and peripheral blood mononuclear cells were used for TCR beta sequencing. The Qiagen DNeasy Blood Extraction Kit was used to extract genomic DNA from the blood cell samples. Sequencing was performed on PBMCs. The sequence was collected from a man aged 25-45 years in good health and CMV-seronegative.

The nucleotide sequence is given as TGCGCCAGCAGCTTGCTGGGGGGGCACCAAGAGACCCAGTACTTC. It translates as CASSLLGGHQETQYF. The rearrangement joined TRBV5-1 to TRBJ2-5; perhaps TRBD2 is the D gene, with 7 bases matching. The cysteine opens and the phenylalanine closes a CDR3 of 15 amino acids. CDR3 DNA is the only sequence kept; it has 45 bases, read in frame from the first base. CDR1 and CDR2 are drawn from the germline V gene: SGHRS, YFSETQ. Trimming at the junction amounts to 1 base on V and 0 bases on J, and the germline ends lie 10 bases apart.